Below are 25 T cell receptor beta chains sequenced from a single sample in a study of T cells in Graves' hyperthyroidism and ophthalmopathy. Using RNA transcripts as the source, TCR beta CDR3 regions were amplified. Initially, a first-round RT-PCR of the TCR CDR3 employed the HTBI primer set. MiXCR, applied by TCRdb to the multiplex PCR reads, yields one record per CDR3 protein. The top ten hold less than 75% of the sample, which has a few hundred thousand distinct CDR3 sequences, more than 20% seen once. The sample was blood. The receptors here all came from a man aged 50 to 60 with Graves' hyperthyroidism.

The chain has TRBV6-5 and TRBJ1-1; D uncertain. This CDR3 contains 13 residues. Trimming shortened V by 2 bases and J by 6 bases, and 10 bases separated the two germline ends. Germline values: CDR1 MNHEY, CDR2 SVGAGI. The CDR3 here is CASSYVGVSEAFF. The CDR3, as DNA: TGTGCCAGCAGTTACGTGGGTGTCTCTGAAGCTTTCTTT.

The chain recombines TRBV5-1 with TRBJ2-7, with D perhaps matching TRBD2 (5 bases). Per the germline V gene, CDR1 is SGHRS and CDR2 is YFSETQ. V was trimmed by 4 bases and J by 5 bases, leaving 19 bases between them. This CDR3 contains 15 residues. The CDR3 protein is CASSEPDLDPDEQYF. CDR3 DNA: TGCGCCAGCAGCGAACCGGACTTAGACCCAGACGAGCAGTACTTC.

The chain links TRBV5-1 to TRBJ1-1; TRBD1 agrees at 9 bases. Germline CDR1 reads SGHRS; CDR2 reads YFSETQ. V gave up 3 bases and J gave up 0 bases; unmatched junction bases: 3. CDR3 length equals 15 residues. Here the CDR3 reads CASSSGTGLNTEAFF. The CDR3 DNA reads TGCGCCAGCAGCTCCGGGACAGGGTTGAACACTGAAGCTTTCTTT. The full variable domain, with the rest looked up from reference TRBV5-1 and TRBJ1-1, is KAGVTQTPRYLIKTRGQQVTLSCSPISGHRSVSWYQQTPGQGLQFLFEYFSETQRNKGNFPGRFSGRQFSNSRSEMNVSTLELGDSALYLCASSSGTGLNTEAFFGQGTRLTVV.

This clonotype has a count of ten or more. The J gene is TRBJ2-2, the V gene TRBV28, with 7 nucleotides matching TRBD2. V trimming: 2 bases; J trimming: 4 bases; junction bases outside the gene matches: 10. Germline-derived CDR1 and CDR2 are MDHEN and SYDVKM. This CDR3 region has 17 residues. CDR3 sequence reads: CASSLLLAGEATGELFF. The CDR3 nucleotides read TGTGCCAGCAGTTTACTGCTCGCGGGAGAGGCCACCGGGGAGCTGTTTTTT.

This clonotype was recorded a few times. The chain carries TRBV11-2 and TRBJ1-1, with D unresolved. This CDR3 has 15 residues. CDR1 and CDR2 from the germline V gene are SGHAT and FQNNGV. The V and J ends lost 6 bases and 0 bases respectively, with 14 bases between them. CDR3 sequence: CASSKGGEMNTEAFF. Written as DNA, the CDR3 is TGTGCCAGCAGTAAGGGTGGAGAGATGAACACTGAAGCTTTCTTT.

Notes on this clonotype: At one boundary the junction diverges from the germline segment, which might be a read error. CDR3 residues: CAGSPNGGNNQPQHF. CDR3 coding DNA: TGTGCCGGCAGCCCTAACGGGGGCAACAATCAGCCCCAGCATTTT. The rearrangement uses TRBV6-1 and TRBJ1-5; D may be TRBD1 (6 bases). CDR1 and CDR2 from the germline V gene are MNHNS and SASEGT. The length of the CDR3 is 15 residues.

V usage is TRBV28 and J usage is TRBJ2-3; 10 bases agree with TRBD2. J gave up 0 bases and V 8 bases, and 5 bases lay outside the gene matches. This CDR3 has 15 residues. Looked up from germline, CDR1 is MDHEN and CDR2 is SYDVKM. This CDR3 is CASGYSGRSTDTQYF. In DNA, the CDR3 is TGTGCCAGCGGGTATAGCGGGAGGAGCACAGATACGCAGTATTTT.

This clonotype showed up just a few times. The chain recombines TRBV27 with TRBJ2-5; D ambiguous. V was trimmed by 5 bases and J by 2 bases, leaving 12 bases between them. This CDR3 contains 14 residues. Germline CDR1 reads MNHEY; CDR2 reads SMNVEV (reference sequence). The CDR3 DNA is TGTGCCAGCAGTCCCGGAGCGCTTCAAGAGACCCAGTACTTC. Translated: CASSPGALQETQYF.

This clonotype was seen a handful of times. The J gene is TRBJ2-5, the V gene TRBV29-1; tentatively, D is TRBD1 (5 bases). This CDR3 spans 12 amino acids. V was shortened by 4 bases and J by 9 bases, with 15 bases between the two germline ends. CDR1 and CDR2 (germline): SQVTM, ANQGSEA. The CDR3 DNA follows: TGCAGCGTTGCTGGCAGGGATGTTCCCCAGTACTTC. This sequence encodes CSVAGRDVPQYF.

This clonotype came up many times. This chain connects TRBV27 to TRBJ2-7; 9 bases map to TRBD1. The CDR3 has 17 amino acids. Germline assignment: CDR1 MNHEY and CDR2 SMNVEV (reference sequence). V shed 5 bases, J shed 8 bases, and the junction held 19 bases outside the gene matches. The DNA for the CDR3 is TGTGCCAGCAGTCCCTCGACAGGGGGTGCAAGCGACCGAAAGCAGTACTTC. The encoded protein is CASSPSTGGASDRKQYF.

This clonotype has more than one count but fewer than ten. The rearrangement uses TRBV28 and TRBJ2-5; TRBD2 matches 8 bases. The CDR3 runs 17 residues. Unmatched junction bases numbered 12, after V lost 3 bases and J lost 3 bases. CDR1 is MDHEN, CDR2 SYDVKM, per germline. The CDR3: CASSLGSFISGKETQYF. CDR3 DNA: TGTGCCAGCAGTTTGGGGAGTTTTATTAGCGGGAAAGAGACCCAGTACTTC.

Only a few counts were recorded for this clonotype. V is TRBV29-1 and J is TRBJ1-1; TRBD1 aligns across 10 bases. Trimming took 8 bases from V and 4 from J; bases not matched to a gene: 10. The CDR3 sequence is 14 residues long. Germline CDR1 reads SQVTM; CDR2 reads ANQGSEA. The CDR3 nucleotides read TGCAGCCACCGGGACAGGGGAAGGGCCACTGAAGCTTTCTTT. As protein: CSHRDRGRATEAFF.

The chain joins TRBV20-1 to TRBJ2-7, with 9 bases lining up with TRBD2. The germline CDR1 and CDR2 sequences are DFQATT and SNEGSKA (reference sequence). Trimming at V came to 1 base and at J to 1 base, leaving 2 bases not matched to a gene. The CDR3 is 14 residues long. The CDR3 DNA is TGCAGTGCTAGAGCGACTAGCGGTTCCTACGAGCAGTACTTC. The encoded protein is CSARATSGSYEQYF.

This clonotype was detected ten times or more. The gene calls are TRBV2 and TRBJ2-7; D possibly uses TRBD1 or TRBD2 (5 bases each). Germline V gene data show CDR1 as SNHLY and CDR2 as FYNNEI. The V and J ends lost 3 bases and 4 bases respectively, with 10 bases between them. The CDR3 is 13 amino acids. CDR3 coding DNA: TGTGCCAGCAGTGATGTGGGGGAGTACGAGCAGTACTTC. Its protein product is CASSDVGEYEQYF.

This chain uses TRBV7-2 with TRBJ1-2; D perhaps matches TRBD1 (6 bases). Trimming removed 3 bases from V and 6 bases from J, with 26 bases in between. The CDR3 contains 18 residues. Germline V gene data show CDR1 as SGHTA and CDR2 as FQGNSA. CDR3 sequence: CASSLGPFPGEGGNGYTF. The CDR3 DNA reads TGTGCCAGCAGCTTGGGGCCCTTTCCGGGAGAAGGGGGAAATGGCTACACCTTC.

The chain employs TRBV4-1 and TRBJ2-7, with 9 positions matching TRBD2. Trimming at V came to 1 base and at J to 3 bases, leaving 7 bases not matched to a gene. CDR1 is MGHRA and CDR2 is YSYEKL in the germline V gene. The CDR3 sequence is 16 residues long. The DNA for the CDR3 is TGCGCCAGCAGCCAAGTTGGGCCTAGCGGGGACTACGAGCAGTACTTC. It is translated as CASSQVGPSGDYEQYF.

The gene calls are TRBV14 and TRBJ2-3, with D possibly being TRBD2 (5 bases). Trimming took off 2 bases at V and 7 bases at J, with 13 bases between the two ends. The CDR3 has 14 residues. Germline lookup yields CDR1 SGHDN and CDR2 FVKESK. The CDR3 loop is CASSQSSSGYTQYF. The CDR3 DNA sequence: TGTGCCAGCAGCCAATCTTCAAGCGGATATACGCAGTATTTT.

The sample holds a few counts of this clonotype. V and J are TRBV7-8 and TRBJ2-7; no reliable D call. CDR1 is SGHVS, CDR2 FQNEAQ, per germline. CDR3 length: 14 amino acids. Trimming removed 5 bases at V and 4 bases at J, with 15 bases between. DNA of the CDR3: TGTGCCAGCAGCGTAACAGCGTCAGCTTACGAGCAGTACTTC. Its translation: CASSVTASAYEQYF.

This clonotype showed up many times. CDR3 in DNA: TGTGCCAGCAGCCTTAAGACAGGGCTATACAATGAGCAGTTCTTC. Protein product: CASSLKTGLYNEQFF. The J gene is TRBJ2-1, the V gene TRBV7-3, with 7 bases lining up with TRBD1. Germline lookup yields CDR1 SGHTA and CDR2 FQGTGA. There are 15 residues in the CDR3. V was clipped by 5 bases and J by 4 bases; unmatched bases: 8.

The rearrangement joins TRBV27 to TRBJ2-7, with TRBD1 as a possible D gene (7 bases). Germline lookup yields CDR1 MNHEY and CDR2 SMNVEV (reference sequence). The CDR3 sequence is 14 residues long. V gave up 3 bases and J gave up 3 bases, with 12 bases separating them. CDR3: CASSFGRGDYEQYF. CDR3 DNA sequence: TGTGCCAGCAGTTTCGGCAGGGGGGACTACGAGCAGTACTTC.

This clonotype was counted between two and nine times. The chain recombines TRBV12-3 or TRBV12-4 with TRBJ2-1; the D gene is possibly TRBD1 (5 bases). The CDR3 totals 16 residues. V was clipped by 3 bases and J by 0 bases, with 12 bases between them. The CDR3: CASSFSGNPSYNEQFF. The CDR3 coding sequence is TGTGCCAGCAGTTTTTCAGGGAATCCCTCCTACAATGAGCAGTTCTTC.

Ten or more counts support this clonotype. This chain joins TRBV2 and TRBJ1-2; D unclear. This CDR3 comprises 12 residues. Between the trimmed V and J ends, which lost 6 bases and 2 bases, there was a span of 7 bases. Looked up from germline, CDR1 is SNHLY and CDR2 is FYNNEI. The CDR3 sequence is CASRAGNYGYTF. The CDR3 DNA reads TGTGCCAGCAGGGCGGGGAACTATGGCTACACCTTC. The variable domain in full, with the rest retrieved from reference TRBV2 and TRBJ1-2, is EPEVTQTPSHQVTQMGQEVILRCVPISNHLYFYWYRQILGQKVEFLVSFYNNEISEKSEIFDDQFSVERPDGSNFTLKIRSTKLEDSAMYFCASRAGNYGYTFGSGTRLTVV.

This clonotype was detected only a few times. The V and J genes are TRBV6-1 and TRBJ1-6, with TRBD1 matching 7 bases. The CDR3 covers 14 residues. Germline lookup yields CDR1 MNHNS and CDR2 SASEGT. The J segment lost 7 bases and the V segment lost 4 bases, leaving 4 bases of the junction unmatched. The CDR3 DNA follows: TGTGCCAGCAGTGGGGACAGTCAAAATTCACCCCTCCACTTT. Its protein is CASSGDSQNSPLHF.

The V call is TRBV24-1, the J call TRBJ2-5, with 7 bases lining up with TRBD1. CDR1 and CDR2 from the germline V gene are KGHDR and SFDVKD. This CDR3 contains 13 residues. The junction had 4 bases not matched to a gene; V was cut back by 7 bases and J by 3 bases. The CDR3 reads CATRPGTEETQYF. CDR3 in DNA: TGTGCCACCAGGCCCGGGACAGAAGAGACCCAGTACTTC.

In DNA, the CDR3 is TGCAGCGTTGCCATGGGCTACACCGGGGAGCTGTTTTTT. It encodes CSVAMGYTGELFF. The gene calls are TRBV29-1 and TRBJ2-2; D not certain. The CDR3 has 13 residues. In germline, CDR1 is SQVTM, CDR2 ANQGSEA. V was cut by 4 bases and J by 3 bases, with 9 bases left in between.